The clone carrying this T cell receptor (beta chain) has a count of ten or more. Its target is unknown. The data were taken from a study of identical twins. This CDR3 is built from 15 residues. After removal of 4 bases from V and 4 bases from J, the junction contained 3 bases not matched to a gene. CDR1 and CDR2 from the germline V gene are SNHLY and FYNNEI. Study-wide points: A lower insertion count was a feature of abundant cord blood beta clonotypes, with no such feature in memory repertoires.

TCRdb re-called the 5' RACE reads with MiXCR, one entry per CDR3 protein. This table holds 270,000 or so distinct CDR3 sequences, around 8.3% found once. The same sample was also used in a study of yellow fever vaccine responses in identical twins.

The sample taken for sequencing was CD8+ T cells sorted from blood. The sequence derives from a woman aged 18-35 years in good health. The rearrangement uses TRBV2 and TRBJ2-6, with TRBD1 matching over 8 bases. CDR3 bases: TGTGCCAGCAGTGGCAGGGGGCCGGGGGCCAACGTCCTGACTTTC. Translated: CASSGRGPGANVLTF.